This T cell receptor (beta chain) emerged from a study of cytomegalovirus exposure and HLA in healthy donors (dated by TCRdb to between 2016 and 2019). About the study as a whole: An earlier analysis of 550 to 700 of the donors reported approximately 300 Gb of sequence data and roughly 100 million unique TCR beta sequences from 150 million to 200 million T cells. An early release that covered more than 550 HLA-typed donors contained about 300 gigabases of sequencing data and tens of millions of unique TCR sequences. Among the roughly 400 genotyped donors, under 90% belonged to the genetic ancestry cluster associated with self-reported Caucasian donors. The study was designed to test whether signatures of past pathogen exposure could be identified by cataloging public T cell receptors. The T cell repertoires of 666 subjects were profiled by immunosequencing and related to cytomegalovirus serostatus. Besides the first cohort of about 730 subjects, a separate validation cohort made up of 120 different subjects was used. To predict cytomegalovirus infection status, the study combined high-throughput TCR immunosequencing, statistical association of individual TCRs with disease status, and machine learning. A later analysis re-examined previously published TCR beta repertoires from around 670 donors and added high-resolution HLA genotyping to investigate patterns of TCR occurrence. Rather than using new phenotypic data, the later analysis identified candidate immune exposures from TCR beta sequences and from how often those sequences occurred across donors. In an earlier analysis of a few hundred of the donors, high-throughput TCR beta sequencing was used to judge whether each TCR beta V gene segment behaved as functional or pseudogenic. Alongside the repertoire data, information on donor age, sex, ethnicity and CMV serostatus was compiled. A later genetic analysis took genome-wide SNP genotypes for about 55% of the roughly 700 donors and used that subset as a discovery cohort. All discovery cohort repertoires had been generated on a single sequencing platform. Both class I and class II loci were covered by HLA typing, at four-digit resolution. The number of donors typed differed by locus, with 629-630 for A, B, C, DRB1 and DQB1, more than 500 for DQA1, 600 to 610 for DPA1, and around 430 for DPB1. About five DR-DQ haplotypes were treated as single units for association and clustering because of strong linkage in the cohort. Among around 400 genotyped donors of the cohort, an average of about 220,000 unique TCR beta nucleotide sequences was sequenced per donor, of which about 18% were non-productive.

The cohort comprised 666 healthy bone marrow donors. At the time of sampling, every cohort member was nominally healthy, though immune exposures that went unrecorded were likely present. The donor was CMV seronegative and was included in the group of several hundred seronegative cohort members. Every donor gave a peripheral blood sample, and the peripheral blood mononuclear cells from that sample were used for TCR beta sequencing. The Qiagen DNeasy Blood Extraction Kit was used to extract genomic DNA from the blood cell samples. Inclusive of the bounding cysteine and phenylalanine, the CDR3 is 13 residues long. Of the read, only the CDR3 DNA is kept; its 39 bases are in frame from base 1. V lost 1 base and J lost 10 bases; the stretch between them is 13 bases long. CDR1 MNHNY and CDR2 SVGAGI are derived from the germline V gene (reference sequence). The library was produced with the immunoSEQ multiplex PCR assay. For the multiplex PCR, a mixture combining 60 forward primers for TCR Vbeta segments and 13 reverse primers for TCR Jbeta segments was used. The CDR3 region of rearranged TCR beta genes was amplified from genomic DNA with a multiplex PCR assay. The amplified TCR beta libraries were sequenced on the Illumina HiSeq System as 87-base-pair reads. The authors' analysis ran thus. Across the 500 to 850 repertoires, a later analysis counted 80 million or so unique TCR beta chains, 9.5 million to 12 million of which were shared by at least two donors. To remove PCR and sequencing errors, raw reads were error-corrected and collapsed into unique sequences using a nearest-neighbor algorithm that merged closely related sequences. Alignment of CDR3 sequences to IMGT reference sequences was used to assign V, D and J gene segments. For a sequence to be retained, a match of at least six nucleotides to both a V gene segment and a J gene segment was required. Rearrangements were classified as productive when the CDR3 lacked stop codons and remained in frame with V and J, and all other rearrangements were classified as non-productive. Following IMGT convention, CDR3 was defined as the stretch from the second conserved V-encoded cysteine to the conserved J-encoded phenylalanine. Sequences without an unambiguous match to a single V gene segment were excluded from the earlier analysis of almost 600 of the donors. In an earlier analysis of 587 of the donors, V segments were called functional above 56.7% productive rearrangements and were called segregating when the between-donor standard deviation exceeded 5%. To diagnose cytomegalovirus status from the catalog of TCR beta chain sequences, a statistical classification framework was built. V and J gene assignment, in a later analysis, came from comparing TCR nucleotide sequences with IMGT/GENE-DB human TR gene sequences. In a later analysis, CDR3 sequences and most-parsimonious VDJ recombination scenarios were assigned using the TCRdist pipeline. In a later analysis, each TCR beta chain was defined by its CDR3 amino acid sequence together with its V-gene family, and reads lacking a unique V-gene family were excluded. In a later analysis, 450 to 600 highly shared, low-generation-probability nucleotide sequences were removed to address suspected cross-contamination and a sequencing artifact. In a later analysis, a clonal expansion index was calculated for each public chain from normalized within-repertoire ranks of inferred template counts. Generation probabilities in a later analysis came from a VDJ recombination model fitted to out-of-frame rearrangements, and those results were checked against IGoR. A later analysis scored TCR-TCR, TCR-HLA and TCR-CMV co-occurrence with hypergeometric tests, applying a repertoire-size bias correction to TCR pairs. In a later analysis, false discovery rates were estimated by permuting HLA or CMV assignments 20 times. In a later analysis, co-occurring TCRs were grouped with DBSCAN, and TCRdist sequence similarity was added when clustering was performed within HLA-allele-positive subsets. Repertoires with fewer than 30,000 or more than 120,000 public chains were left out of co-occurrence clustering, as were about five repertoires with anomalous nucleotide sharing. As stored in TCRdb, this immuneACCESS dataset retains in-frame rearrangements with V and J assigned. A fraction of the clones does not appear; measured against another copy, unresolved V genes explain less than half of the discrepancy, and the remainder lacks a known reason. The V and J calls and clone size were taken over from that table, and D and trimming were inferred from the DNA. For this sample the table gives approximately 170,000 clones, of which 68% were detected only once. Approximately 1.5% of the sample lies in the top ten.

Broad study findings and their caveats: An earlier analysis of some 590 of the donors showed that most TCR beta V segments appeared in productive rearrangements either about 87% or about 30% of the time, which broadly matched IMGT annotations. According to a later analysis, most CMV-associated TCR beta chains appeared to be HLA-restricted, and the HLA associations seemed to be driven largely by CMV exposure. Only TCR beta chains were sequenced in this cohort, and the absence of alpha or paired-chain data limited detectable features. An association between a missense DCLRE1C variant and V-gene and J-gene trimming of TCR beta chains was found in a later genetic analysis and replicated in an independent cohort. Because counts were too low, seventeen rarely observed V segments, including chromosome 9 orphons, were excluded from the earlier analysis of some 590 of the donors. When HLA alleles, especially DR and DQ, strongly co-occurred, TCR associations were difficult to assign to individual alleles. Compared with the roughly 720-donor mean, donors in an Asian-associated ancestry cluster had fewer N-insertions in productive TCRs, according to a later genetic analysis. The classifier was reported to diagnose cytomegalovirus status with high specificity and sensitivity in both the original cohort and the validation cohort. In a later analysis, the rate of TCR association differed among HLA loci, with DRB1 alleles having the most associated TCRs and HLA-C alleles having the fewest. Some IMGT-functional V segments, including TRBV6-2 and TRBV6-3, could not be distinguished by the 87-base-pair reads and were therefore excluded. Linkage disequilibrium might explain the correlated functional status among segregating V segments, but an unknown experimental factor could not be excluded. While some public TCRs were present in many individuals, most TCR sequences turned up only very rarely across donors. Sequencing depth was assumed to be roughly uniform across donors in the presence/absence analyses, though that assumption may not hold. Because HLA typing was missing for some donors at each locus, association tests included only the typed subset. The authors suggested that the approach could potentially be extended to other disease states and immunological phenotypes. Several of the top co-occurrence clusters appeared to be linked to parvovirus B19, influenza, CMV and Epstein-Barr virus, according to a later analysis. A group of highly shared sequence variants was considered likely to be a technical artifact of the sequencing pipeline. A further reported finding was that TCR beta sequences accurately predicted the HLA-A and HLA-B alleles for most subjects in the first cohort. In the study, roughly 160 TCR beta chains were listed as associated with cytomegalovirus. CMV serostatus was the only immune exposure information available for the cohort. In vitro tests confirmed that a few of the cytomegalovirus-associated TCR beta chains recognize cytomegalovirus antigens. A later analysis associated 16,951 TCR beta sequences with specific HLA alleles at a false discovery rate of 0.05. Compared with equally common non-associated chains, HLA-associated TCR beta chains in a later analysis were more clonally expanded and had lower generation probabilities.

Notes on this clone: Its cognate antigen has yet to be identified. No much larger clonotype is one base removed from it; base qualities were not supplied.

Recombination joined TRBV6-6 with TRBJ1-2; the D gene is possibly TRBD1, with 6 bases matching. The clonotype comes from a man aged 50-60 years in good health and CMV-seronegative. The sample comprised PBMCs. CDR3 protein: CASSYYRDRDYTF. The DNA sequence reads TGTGCCAGCAGTTACTACAGGGATCGGGACTACACCTTC.